Below are 19 T cell receptor beta chains sequenced from a single sample in a study of T-cell reconstitution after alpha-beta-depleted transplantation in children. The TCRbeta library incorporated unique molecular identifiers. TCRdb processed the PCR reads anew with MiXCR; each CDR3 protein has one entry. The sample has about 22,000 distinct CDR3 sequences, approximately 10% seen once. Source: PBMCs from the stem cell graft donor, taken from the stem cell graft. The receptors here all came from a human donor who donated a stem cell graft to a child with chronic granulomatous disease.

This clonotype was counted at least ten times. This chain connects TRBV20-1 to TRBJ2-7, with 8 bases that match TRBD1. Per the germline V gene, CDR1 is DFQATT and CDR2 is SNEGSKA (reference sequence). CDR3 size: 13 residues. After removal of 7 bases from V and 1 base from J, the junction contained 6 bases not matched to a gene. The CDR3 DNA sequence: TGCAGTGTAGTGGGACAGGAGTCCTACGAGCAGTACTTC. This codes for CSVVGQESYEQYF.

The chain combines TRBV12-3 or TRBV12-4 with TRBJ2-3, with 7 bases fitting TRBD2. This CDR3 is 15 amino acids long. J was trimmed by 0 bases and V by 6 bases; bases with no gene match: 6. The CDR3 spells CASRTGTTSTDTQYF. The CDR3 bases are TGTGCCAGCAGAACCGGGACTACTAGCACAGATACGCAGTATTTT.

This clonotype was seen at least ten times. The chain links TRBV12-3 or TRBV12-4 to TRBJ2-3, with D unclear. V was pared by 2 bases and J by 5 bases, with 11 bases between. The CDR3 sequence is 14 residues long. For the CDR3, the DNA is TGTGCCAGCAGTTTATCCCGGGTTCTAGATACGCAGTATTTT. Its translation is CASSLSRVLDTQYF.

The table lists this clonotype with many counts. The J gene is TRBJ2-5, the V gene TRBV5-4; D is perhaps TRBD1 (7 bases). Per the germline V gene, CDR1 is SGHNT and CDR2 is YYREEE (reference sequence). The CDR3 runs 21 residues. V lost 2 bases and J 1 base, leaving 30 bases between the germline ends. Here the CDR3 DNA reads TGTGCCAGCAGCTTTGGAGGGGGCGTAATCCGACCTACCGCTCTCCAAGAGACCCAGTACTTC. It encodes CASSFGGGVIRPTALQETQYF.

This clonotype was found a few times. This may be a read error, as it is one base from a much larger clone. The V and J genes are TRBV20-1 and TRBJ2-5; 11 bases agree with TRBD1. The CDR3 has 16 residues. Germline CDR1 reads DFQATT; CDR2 reads SNEGSKA (reference sequence). The chain's CDR3 is CCAGTGGSVATRTQYF. The CDR3, as DNA: TGCTGTGCCGGGACAGGGGGTTCGGTGGCTACCAGGACCCAGTACTTC.

In its sample, this clonotype was seen many times. This sequence joins TRBV21-1 and TRBJ2-5; the D call of TRBD1 is as the table states it, not checked on the DNA. TRBV21-1 is given as a pseudogene. The CDR3 is made up of 16 amino acids. The CDR3 region has the DNA TGTGCCAGCAGCTTAAAGGTGGGGCCCCCTGAAGAGACCCAGTACTTC. The encoded protein is CASSLKVGPPEETQYF.

The chain links TRBV4-2 to TRBJ1-2; the D is unclear. Germline values: CDR1 LGHNA, CDR2 YNFKEQ. V shed 4 bases and J shed 3 bases, with 12 bases lying between them. This CDR3 is 14 amino acids long. CDR3 in amino acids: CASSPGLPYYGYTF. The CDR3 region has the DNA TGTGCCAGCAGCCCTGGGCTCCCCTACTATGGCTACACCTTC.

This clonotype was counted many times. V usage is TRBV7-9 and J usage is TRBJ1-1; no definite D call. CDR3 length: 13 amino acids. The germline gives CDR1 SEHNR, CDR2 FQNEAQ (reference sequence). V gave up 9 bases and J gave up 4 bases, with 15 bases separating them. The DNA of the CDR3 is TGTGCCAGTCAGGAAGGTCCCGGCACTGAAGCTTTCTTT. This gives the protein CASQEGPGTEAFF.

This clonotype is deemed medium-sized. The rearrangement joins TRBV7-8 to TRBJ2-6; D uncertain. The germline V gene has CDR1 SGHVS and CDR2 FQNEAQ. With 8 bases removed from V and 1 base from J, the gap between germline ends came to 15 bases. This CDR3 has 16 residues. This chain's CDR3 is CASETGWGSGANVLTF. Here the CDR3 DNA reads TGTGCCAGCGAAACTGGGTGGGGTTCTGGGGCCAACGTCCTGACTTTC.

At least ten counts were recorded for this clonotype. This chain's CDR3 is CASSLGRERGEQFF. Here the CDR3 DNA reads TGTGCCAGCAGCTTAGGCAGGGAAAGGGGTGAGCAGTTCTTC. The gene calls are TRBV7-9 and TRBJ2-1; maybe TRBD1 (5 bases). The CDR3 totals 14 residues. Germline V CDR1 and CDR2: SEHNR, FQNEAQ (reference sequence). V was shortened by 1 base and J by 9 bases, with 13 bases between the two germline ends.

This clonotype was observed at least ten times. V usage is TRBV28 and J usage is TRBJ1-1, with D perhaps TRBD1 (5 bases). CDR3 length: 15 residues. V lost 5 bases to trimming and J lost 1 base, with 14 bases between them. Germline CDR1 is MDHEN and CDR2 is SYDVKM. CDR3 region: CASSTGTSANTEAFF. The CDR3 nucleotides are TGTGCCAGCAGTACCGGGACGTCGGCGAACACTGAAGCTTTCTTT.

This clonotype occurred many times. V usage is TRBV5-1 and J usage is TRBJ1-5; D not certain. The V end was cut by 0 bases, the J end by 3 bases, with 16 bases between. CDR3 length equals 17 residues. Germline CDR1 is SGHRS and CDR2 is YFSETQ. The CDR3 here is CASSLGPRQDFNQPQHF. The DNA of the CDR3 is TGCGCCAGCAGCTTGGGCCCTCGACAAGACTTCAATCAGCCCCAGCATTTT.

This clonotype was counted at least ten times. CDR3 in amino acids: CASRTSGTDTQYF. DNA of the CDR3: TGCGCCAGCCGGACTAGCGGGACAGATACGCAGTATTTT. The V and J genes are TRBV5-1 and TRBJ2-3; 11 bases align to TRBD2. This CDR3 has 13 amino acids. CDR1 and CDR2 from the germline V gene are SGHRS and YFSETQ. V was pared by 7 bases and J by 3 bases, with 1 base of the junction left unmatched.

In its sample, this clonotype ranks as medium-sized. This rearrangement joins TRBV13 to TRBJ2-7; D is undetermined. The V and J ends lost 0 bases and 6 bases respectively, with 3 bases between them. This CDR3 region has 11 residues. Germline lookup yields CDR1 PRHDT and CDR2 FYEKMQ (reference sequence). The CDR3 sequence: CASSLGGEQYF. The DNA for the CDR3 is TGTGCCAGCAGCTTAGGAGGCGAGCAGTACTTC.

This clonotype came up many times. The rearrangement links TRBV20-1 to TRBJ2-7; 9 nucleotides agree with TRBD1. This CDR3 is built from 15 residues. Germline assignment: CDR1 DFQATT and CDR2 SNEGSKA (reference sequence). The ends lost 2 bases at V and 0 bases at J; junction bases unmatched: 5. The CDR3 DNA follows: TGCAGTGCTAGACCCGGGACAGGGAGCTCCTACGAGCAGTACTTC. It yields the protein CSARPGTGSSYEQYF.

The rearrangement uses TRBV3-1 and TRBJ2-5; D ambiguous. Trimming removed 2 bases at V and 7 bases at J, with 8 bases between. The CDR3 loop spans 12 amino acids. Germline lookup yields CDR1 LGHDT and CDR2 YNNKEL (reference sequence). In nucleotides, the CDR3 is TGTGCCAGCAGCCAACGCTGGGGGACCCAGTACTTC. Its translation: CASSQRWGTQYF.

This clonotype was counted at least ten times. This sequence joins TRBV5-1 and TRBJ1-1; D is uncertain. The germline V and J ends were trimmed by 4 bases and 5 bases, with 21 bases remaining between them. The CDR3 is 16 amino acids. Germline loops: CDR1 SGHRS, CDR2 YFSETQ. CDR3 protein: CASSPNGVDLETEAFF. The CDR3 nucleotides read TGCGCCAGCAGCCCGAACGGGGTGGATTTGGAGACTGAAGCTTTCTTT.

With respect to this clonotype: This sequence may be a read error, since a much larger clone differs from it by one base. The V gene is TRBV3-1, the J gene TRBJ2-4, with TRBD1 matching over 10 bases. CDR3 size: 17 residues. In germline, CDR1 is LGHDT, CDR2 YNNKEL (reference sequence). The CDR3 bases are TGTGCCTGCAGCCCAGACAGGGGGCGACTAGCCAAAAACATTCAGTACTTC. Protein sequence: CACSPDRGRLAKNIQYF.

This clonotype has ten or more counts. The rearrangement links TRBV28 to TRBJ2-3; D is ambiguous. The CDR3 runs 15 residues. Per the germline V gene, CDR1 is MDHEN and CDR2 is SYDVKM. The V and J ends lost 5 bases and 4 bases respectively, with 16 bases between them. CDR3 region: CASSPALGWADTQYF. The CDR3 nucleotides read TGTGCCAGCAGTCCGGCATTGGGGTGGGCAGATACGCAGTATTTT.